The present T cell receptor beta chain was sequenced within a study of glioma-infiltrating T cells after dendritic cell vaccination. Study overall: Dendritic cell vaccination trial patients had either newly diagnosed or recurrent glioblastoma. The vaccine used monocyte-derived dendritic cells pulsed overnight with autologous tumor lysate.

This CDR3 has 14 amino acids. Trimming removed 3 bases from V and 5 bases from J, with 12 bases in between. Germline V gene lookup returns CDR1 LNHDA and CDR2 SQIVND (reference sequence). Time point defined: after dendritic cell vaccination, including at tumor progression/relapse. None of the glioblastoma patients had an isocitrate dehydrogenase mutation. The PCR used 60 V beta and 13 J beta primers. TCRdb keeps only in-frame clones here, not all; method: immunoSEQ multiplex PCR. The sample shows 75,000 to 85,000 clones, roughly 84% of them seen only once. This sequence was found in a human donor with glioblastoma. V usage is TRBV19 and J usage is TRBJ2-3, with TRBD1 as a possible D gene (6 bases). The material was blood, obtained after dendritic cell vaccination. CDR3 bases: TGTGCCAGTAGTATTTCACAGGGTATAGATACGCAGTATTTT. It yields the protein CASSISQGIDTQYF.